The 25 T cell receptor beta chains reported below all come from one sample, sequenced in a study of cytomegalovirus exposure and HLA in healthy donors (dated by TCRdb to the late 2010s). Libraries came from the immunoSEQ multiplex PCR assay. For the multiplex PCR, a mixture combining 60 forward primers for TCR Vbeta segments and 13 reverse primers for TCR Jbeta segments was used. This is the immuneACCESS table as TCRdb keeps it, with only in-frame sequences that have V and J called. A part of the clones is gone; compared with another copy, unresolved V genes explain less than half, and the rest is unexplained. The sample table holds about 120,000 clones, of which 74% were seen once. The ten largest make up 2% to 2.5% of the sample. Sequencing used PBMCs. The source of these receptors is a human donor in good health.

This chain links TRBV28 with TRBJ1-1; no clear D gene. Germline V gives CDR1 MDHEN, CDR2 SYDVKM. This CDR3 contains 12 residues. Trimming stripped 6 bases from V and 11 bases from J, with 16 bases between. The CDR3 protein is CASRATWENAFF. CDR3 nucleotides: TGTGCCAGCAGGGCTACCTGGGAGAATGCTTTCTTT.

The V and J genes are TRBV4-3 and TRBJ2-1; 9 bases match TRBD1. CDR3 size: 15 residues. Losses at the gene ends were 4 bases for V and 6 bases for J; bases not matched to a gene: 7. Germline lookup yields CDR1 LGHNA and CDR2 YSLEER. Here the CDR3 DNA reads TGCGCCAGCAGCCTCACTGGGACAGGGATCAATGAGCAGTTCTTC. As protein: CASSLTGTGINEQFF.

This rearrangement joins TRBV5-4 to TRBJ1-2; D is undetermined. Germline CDR1 reads SGHNT; CDR2 reads YYREEE (reference sequence). V was clipped by 0 bases and J by 8 bases, with 8 bases between them. There are 12 residues in the CDR3. CDR3 nucleotides: TGTGCCAGCAGCTTGGAAGAGGGAGGCTACACCTTC. Translated, it gives CASSLEEGGYTF.

V gene TRBV10-2 combines with J gene TRBJ2-7; D is possibly TRBD2 (6 bases). The CDR3 is made up of 14 amino acids. Per germline, CDR1 WSHSY and CDR2 SAAADI. The V end lost 8 bases, the J end lost 3 bases, and 17 bases lay between the germline ends. CDR3 sequence (DNA): TGCGCCAGCGGACATCTCAACGGGAGCTACGAGCAGTACTTC. Translated: CASGHLNGSYEQYF.

The chain couples TRBV5-1 to TRBJ2-1, with unresolved D. Germline V gene sequence: CDR1 SGHRS, CDR2 YFSETQ. The CDR3 is 16 residues long. Trimming shortened V by 4 bases and J by 5 bases, and 19 bases separated the two germline ends. CDR3 amino acids: CASSPAPRVTDNEQFF. CDR3 nucleotides: TGCGCCAGCAGCCCAGCCCCTCGGGTTACGGACAATGAGCAGTTCTTC.

This clone was seen a few times. The chain recombines TRBV30 with TRBJ2-7; 11 bases map to TRBD2. The CDR3 contains 15 residues. Germline lookup yields CDR1 GTSNPN and CDR2 SVGIG (reference sequence). V shed 2 bases and J 3 bases; nucleotides not matched to a gene: 6. The CDR3 region is CAWSKRGTSGYEQYF. CDR3 bases: TGTGCCTGGAGTAAACGGGGGACTAGCGGCTACGAGCAGTACTTC.

The chain has TRBV9 and TRBJ2-7, with 7 bases that match TRBD1. The CDR3 is made up of 15 amino acids. CDR1 and CDR2 from the germline V gene are SGDLS and YYNGEE. The V and J ends lost 1 base and 4 bases, in that order; junction bases with no gene match: 8. CDR3 sequence reads: CASSVRPGQTYEQYF. In nucleotides, the CDR3 is TGTGCCAGCAGCGTACGACCGGGACAGACTTACGAGCAGTACTTC. Drawing the rest from reference TRBV9 and TRBJ2-7, the complete variable domain is DSGVTQTPKHLITATGQRVTLRCSPRSGDLSVYWYQQSLDQGLQFLIQYYNGEERAKGNILERFSAQQFPDLHSELNLSSLELGDSALYFCASSVRPGQTYEQYFGPGTRLTVT.

The V call is TRBV6-1, the J call TRBJ2-3, with 8 bases matching TRBD2. The CDR3 runs to 14 residues. The V segment lost 7 bases and the J segment 4 bases; nucleotides outside the gene matches: 7. Germline V gives CDR1 MNHNS, CDR2 SASEGT. The CDR3, as DNA: TGTGCCAGCACCCCGCGGGGGGCCGCAGATACGCAGTATTTT. Translating gives CASTPRGAADTQYF.

The gene calls are TRBV7-2 and TRBJ1-1; D uncertain. Trimming removed 5 bases at V and 5 bases at J, with 18 bases between. The CDR3 has 15 residues. Germline V lookup: CDR1 SGHTA, CDR2 FQGNSA. The DNA for the CDR3 is TGTGCCAGCAGCCCTCGGCCCCAGCGAGGAACTGAAGCTTTCTTT. Translating gives CASSPRPQRGTEAFF.

A single count supports this clone. The chain links TRBV10-2 to TRBJ1-1, with D tentatively TRBD1 (6 bases). V was cut by 5 bases and J by 0 bases, with 13 bases left in between. CDR3 length: 15 residues. Germline-derived CDR1 and CDR2 are WSHSY and SAAADI. For the CDR3, the DNA is TGCGCCAGCAGTCACAGGCAGGGGTTGAACACTGAAGCTTTCTTT. Its protein is CASSHRQGLNTEAFF.

This clone was seen more than once but under ten times. The rearrangement uses TRBV6-1 and TRBJ2-7, with D uncertain. The CDR3 length is 13 residues. With 4 bases removed from V and 0 bases from J, the gap between germline ends came to 7 bases. Germline CDR1 is MNHNS and CDR2 is SASEGT. The CDR3 DNA reads TGTGCCAGCAGTGTTGAGGCCTCCTACGAGCAGTACTTC. Protein: CASSVEASYEQYF.

This clone was counted between two and nine times. This chain links TRBV5-1 with TRBJ2-1, with D possibly TRBD2 on 7 matching bases. V shed 6 bases and J shed 7 bases, with 20 bases lying between them. The CDR3 runs to 15 residues. Germline V gene data show CDR1 as SGHRS and CDR2 as YFSETQ. The CDR3 nucleotides read TGCGCCAGCATGTTTGAGGGGGGGCCGCGGAATGAGCAGTTCTTC. Translation gives CASMFEGGPRNEQFF.

This chain uses TRBV5-1 with TRBJ1-6; TRBD1 might be the D (6 bases). Trimming left V 6 bases short and J 0 bases short, with 16 bases between. This CDR3 comprises 17 residues. CDR1 is SGHRS, CDR2 YFSETQ, per germline. The CDR3 region has the DNA TGCGCCAGCAAGTTCGACAGGACATTCTCCTATAATTCACCCCTCCACTTT. Protein sequence: CASKFDRTFSYNSPLHF.

The chain employs TRBV4-3 and TRBJ1-5, with D uncertain. There are 15 residues in the CDR3. Per germline, CDR1 LGHNA and CDR2 YSLEER. Trimming removed 3 bases from V and 4 bases from J, with 13 bases in between. The DNA of the CDR3 is TGCGCCAGCAGCCAGGGCGTTGGGCCAAATCAGCCCCAGCATTTT. Translation gives CASSQGVGPNQPQHF.

The chain links TRBV30 to TRBJ2-2, with 8 positions matching TRBD1. The junction had 10 bases not matched to a gene; V was cut back by 6 bases and J by 4 bases. The CDR3 totals 15 residues. The germline V gene has CDR1 GTSNPN and CDR2 SVGIG (reference sequence). In DNA, the CDR3 is TGTGCCTGTAAAGCCGGACAGGGCTCCACCGGGGAGCTGTTTTTT. Translation: CACKAGQGSTGELFF.

This chain uses TRBV2 with TRBJ2-7; 7 positions agree with TRBD1. Per the germline V gene, CDR1 is SNHLY and CDR2 is FYNNEI. The CDR3 is 14 residues long. V dropped 3 bases and J dropped 1; count of bases not matched to a gene: 3. The CDR3 DNA reads as TGTGCCAGCAGTGATCGACAGGGATCCTACGAGCAGTACTTC. Encoded protein: CASSDRQGSYEQYF.

The rearrangement uses TRBV5-1 and TRBJ1-1, with TRBD1 identical over 10 bases. The V segment lost 5 bases and the J segment 6 bases; nucleotides outside the gene matches: 7. The CDR3 totals 14 residues. The germline gives CDR1 SGHRS, CDR2 YFSETQ. The CDR3 loop is CASRKGQGIAEAFF. CDR3 nucleotides: TGCGCCAGCAGAAAGGGACAGGGGATAGCTGAAGCTTTCTTT.

The chain links TRBV7-2 to TRBJ1-5; D remains unclear. V was trimmed by 1 base and J by 4 bases, leaving 5 bases between them. Germline values: CDR1 SGHTA, CDR2 FQGNSA. The CDR3 is 13 residues long. The CDR3 loop is CASSLGRNQPQHF. CDR3 bases: TGTGCCAGCAGCTTAGGCCGGAATCAGCCCCAGCATTTT.

The chain recombines TRBV29-1 with TRBJ2-3; possible D gene TRBD2, 5 bases. CDR3 size: 13 residues. V shed 1 base and J shed 0 bases, with 5 bases lying between them. Germline V gives CDR1 SQVTM, CDR2 ANQGSEA. The CDR3 reads CSVEGESTDTQYF. For the CDR3, the DNA is TGCAGCGTTGAAGGGGAGAGCACAGATACGCAGTATTTT.

The chain combines TRBV5-1 with TRBJ2-4, with TRBD2 matching over 14 bases. Germline assignment: CDR1 SGHRS and CDR2 YFSETQ. CDR3 size: 18 residues. V shed 4 bases and J 1 base; nucleotides not matched to a gene: 7. The CDR3: CASSPSGLAGVAKNIQYF. CDR3 nucleotides: TGCGCCAGCAGCCCCTCGGGACTAGCGGGAGTGGCCAAAAACATTCAGTACTTC.

The chain is built from TRBV9 and TRBJ1-6, with D maybe TRBD1 (6 bases). The V gene lost 3 bases and the J gene lost 8 bases, with 12 bases spanning the gap. This CDR3 is built from 14 residues. Germline CDR1 and CDR2: SGDLS and YYNGEE. In DNA, the CDR3 is TGTGCCAGCAGCGCGCCAGGGGTTGATTCACCCCTCCACTTT. It translates to CASSAPGVDSPLHF.

V usage is TRBV7-2 and J usage is TRBJ1-1; D unresolved. V was shortened by 4 bases and J by 4 bases, with 10 bases between the two germline ends. The germline CDR1 and CDR2 sequences are SGHTA and FQGNSA. The CDR3 loop spans 13 amino acids. CDR3 region: CASSSRPITEAFF. CDR3 DNA: TGTGCCAGCAGCTCGCGGCCGATCACTGAAGCTTTCTTT. The whole variable domain, remainder taken from reference TRBV7-2 and TRBJ1-1, is GAGVSQSPSNKVTEKGKDVELRCDPISGHTALYWYRQSLGQGLEFLIYFQGNSAPDKSGLPSDRFSAERTGGSVSTLTIQRTQQEDSAVYLCASSSRPITEAFFGQGTRLTVV.

The J gene is TRBJ2-5, the V gene TRBV6-1, with 10 bases aligning to TRBD2. Germline V gene sequence: CDR1 MNHNS, CDR2 SASEGT. Unmatched junction bases numbered 4, after V lost 5 bases and J lost 4 bases. CDR3 length: 14 residues. In nucleotides, the CDR3 is TGTGCCAGCAGTTTGGGGACTAGCGTAGAGACCCAGTACTTC. Translation: CASSLGTSVETQYF.

The chain joins TRBV7-2 to TRBJ1-1; D call uncertain. V lost 2 bases to trimming and J lost 1 base, with 8 bases between them. The CDR3 runs to 14 residues. Germline V gene lookup returns CDR1 SGHTA and CDR2 FQGNSA. DNA for the CDR3: TGTGCCAGCAGCTTAAAATCAGGGAACACTGAAGCTTTCTTT. This translates into CASSLKSGNTEAFF.

The V gene is TRBV28, the J gene TRBJ2-1, with 9 bases identical to TRBD2. Germline lookup yields CDR1 MDHEN and CDR2 SYDVKM. Trimming took 4 bases from V and 6 from J; bases not matched to a gene: 10. The length of the CDR3 is 16 residues. CDR3 amino acids: CASSSSRAGGVNEQFF. CDR3 sequence (DNA): TGTGCCAGCAGTTCCTCCCGGGCGGGAGGGGTCAATGAGCAGTTCTTC.